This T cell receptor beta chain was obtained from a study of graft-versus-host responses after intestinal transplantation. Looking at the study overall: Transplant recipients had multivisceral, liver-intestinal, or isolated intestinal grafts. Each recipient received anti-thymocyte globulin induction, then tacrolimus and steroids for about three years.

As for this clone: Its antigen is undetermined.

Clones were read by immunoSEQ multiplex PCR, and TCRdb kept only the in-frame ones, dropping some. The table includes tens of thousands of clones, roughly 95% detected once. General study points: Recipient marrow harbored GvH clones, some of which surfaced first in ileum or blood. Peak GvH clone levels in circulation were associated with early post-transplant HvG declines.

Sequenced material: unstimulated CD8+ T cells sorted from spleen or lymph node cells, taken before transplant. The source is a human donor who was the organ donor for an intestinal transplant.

The CDR3 DNA follows: TGTGCCAGCAGTTACTCGACCGGGGAGCTGTTTTTT. Translation gives CASSYSTGELFF. The chain joins TRBV6-6 to TRBJ2-2; D not certain. Trimming shortened V by 0 bases and J by 5 bases, and 1 base separated the two germline ends. Germline lookup yields CDR1 MNHNY and CDR2 SVGAGI (reference sequence). The CDR3 contains 12 residues.